Listed below are T cell receptor beta chains from one sample, sequenced in a study of patients and donors after allogeneic stem cell transplantation. TCRdb itself ran the RT-PCR reads through MiXCR, one entry per CDR3 protein. The sample lists about a million distinct CDR3 sequences; around 17% were seen once. The sample consisted of blood, either unsorted or a sorted T cell fraction (not recorded which). Receptor source: a human donor who was either an allogeneic HSCT recipient or a stem cell or donor lymphocyte infusion donor (not recorded which). It is not recorded whose cells these are; they may come from a transplant donor. Each CDR3 is given with its conserved first and last residue. D genes are given only for firm matches. Clone size appears in some rows only: once, few, many, or a class for an expanded clone.

cdr3_nt cdr3_aa j_call d_call v_call clone_size
TGTGCCAGCAGTCGGACGGATAGGACACTTGGGACTGAAGCTTTCTTT CASSRTDRTLGTEAFF TRBJ1-1 NA TRBV12-3/TRBV12-4 NA
TGTGCTAGTGGTTTATGGCCAGATACGCAGTATTTT CASGLWPDTQYF TRBJ2-3 NA TRBV12-5 few
TGCAGTGCTAGTTCGGGGCGACGGACTGAAGCTTTCTTT CSASSGRRTEAFF TRBJ1-1 NA TRBV20-1 many
TGCGCCAGCAGCCAAGATATGTCTCGGCAGGGCGCTCAGCCCCAGCATTTT CASSQDMSRQGAQPQHF TRBJ1-5 NA TRBV4-1 NA
TGTGCCAGCAGCTTATACGGACTTGGGGGCAATCAGCCCCAGCATTTT CASSLYGLGGNQPQHF TRBJ1-5 NA TRBV7-2 NA
TGTGCCAGCAAGATTCGGAAGGCAGATACGCAGTATTTT CASKIRKADTQYF TRBJ2-3 NA TRBV2 NA
TGTGCCACCAGCAGGGGACAGTCCGCCTACAATGAGCAGTTCTTC CATSRGQSAYNEQFF TRBJ2-1 TRBD1 TRBV15 NA
TGTGCCAGCACCCATAGCGGGAACGAGCAGTACTTC CASTHSGNEQYF TRBJ2-7 TRBD2 TRBV12-3/TRBV12-4 few
TGTGCCAGCTCATCCTCTGGGGTCCAGCCCCAGCATTTT CASSSSGVQPQHF TRBJ1-5 NA TRBV18 NA
TGTGCCAGCAGGGGGTGGCGGGAGCGGATCAATGAGCAGTTCTTC CASRGWRERINEQFF TRBJ2-1 TRBD2 TRBV7-2 NA
TGCAGTGCTAGATCTCGGCTGACAGGGAGCTCCTACGAGCAGTACTTC CSARSRLTGSSYEQYF TRBJ2-7 TRBD1 TRBV20-1 few
TGCAGCGTTGACCGGCGGGATGCCTCTTACAATGAGCAGTTCTTC CSVDRRDASYNEQFF TRBJ2-1 NA TRBV29-1 few
TGTGCCAGCAGCCCGGGACTAGCACTTGGCACAGATACGCAGTATTTT CASSPGLALGTDTQYF TRBJ2-3 TRBD2 TRBV7-9 NA
TGTGCCTGGAGCCAGGATGACGGTGGCTACACCTTC CAWSQDDGGYTF TRBJ1-2 NA TRBV30 few
TGCGCCAGCAGCCAATCGCCTAGCGCGAACGCCGGGGAGCTGTTTTTT CASSQSPSANAGELFF TRBJ2-2 NA TRBV4-1 NA
TGTGCCAGCAGCGTAGAAGGGACAGGCCCCTCTGGAAACACCATATATTTT CASSVEGTGPSGNTIYF TRBJ1-3 TRBD1 TRBV9 NA
TGTGCCAGCAGCCTGGGACAGGGGATGAAGTATAATTCACCCCTCCACTTT CASSLGQGMKYNSPLHF TRBJ1-6 TRBD1 TRBV7-9 many
TGCGCCAGCAGCCAAGATTATAGGCGAGGGGCCTACAATGAGCAGTTCTTC CASSQDYRRGAYNEQFF TRBJ2-1 NA TRBV4-3 many
TGTGCCAGCAGAAAACCAAGAGGACGGGTATCAGGACCCCAGCATTTT CASRKPRGRVSGPQHF TRBJ1-5 NA TRBV5-5 few
TGTGCCAGCAGCAGACAGGGTAGGGATGAGCAGTTCTTC CASSRQGRDEQFF TRBJ2-1 TRBD1 TRBV7-6 NA
TGTGCCAGCAGCCAAGATGAACTAGCGGGGTACAATGAGCAGTTCTTC CASSQDELAGYNEQFF TRBJ2-1 TRBD2 TRBV4-2 few
TGTGCCAGCAGCTTGGTACGGGCAGGAGCCTCCTACGAGCAGTACTTC CASSLVRAGASYEQYF TRBJ2-7 NA TRBV5-6 NA
TGTGCCACCAGTGTACGGACGGCAAGCACAGATACGCAGTATTTT CATSVRTASTDTQYF TRBJ2-3 NA TRBV24-1 NA
TGCAGCGTTGTGCCGGCGGGGTTTATCGACGAGCAGTACTTC CSVVPAGFIDEQYF TRBJ2-7 NA TRBV29-1 few
TGTGCCATCCGCGGGGCAGGGGCCATGAACACTGAAGCTTTCTTT CAIRGAGAMNTEAFF TRBJ1-1 NA TRBV10-3 NA
TGTGCCAGCAGTTTACGGGAGGGTCGGGTCAATGAGCAGTTCTTC CASSLREGRVNEQFF TRBJ2-1 TRBD2 TRBV12-3/TRBV12-4 NA
TGTGCCAGCAGCCAATGGGTTGGGGGTGGGGGGGCCGCGGGTGAGCAGTTCTTC CASSQWVGGGGAAGEQFF TRBJ2-1 NA TRBV4-2 few
TGTGCCAGCAGCCAAGAATCTAGTGACAATGAGCAGTTCTTC CASSQESSDNEQFF TRBJ2-1 NA TRBV3-1 few
TGTGCCAGCAGGCCCCTGGGGCGGGGGGTTTCCTACGAGCAGTACTTC CASRPLGRGVSYEQYF TRBJ2-7 TRBD2 TRBV6-1 few
TGTGCCAGCAGTTTATCGGGCCAGGGTCAGAGTCTCCAGTACTTC CASSLSGQGQSLQYF TRBJ2-5 NA TRBV28 NA
TGCGCCAGCAGCTCCCCGGGACTAGCGGGAGAGGGGGCTAGCACAGATACGCAGTATTTT CASSSPGLAGEGASTDTQYF TRBJ2-3 TRBD2 TRBV5-1 few
TGCGCCAGCAGCCAACCCCCCACAGATACGCAGTATTTT CASSQPPTDTQYF TRBJ2-3 NA TRBV4-1 NA
TGTGCCTGGACGGGAAGTTACAATGAGCAGTTCTTC CAWTGSYNEQFF TRBJ2-1 NA TRBV30 few
TGTGCCAGCAGTTGGGACACCGGACGCCTAAGCAATCAGCCCCAGCATTTT CASSWDTGRLSNQPQHF TRBJ1-5 NA TRBV6-5 once
TGTGCCAGCAGCCAATTCGTCGACCAGCCCCAGCATTTT CASSQFVDQPQHF TRBJ1-5 NA TRBV3-1 NA
TGTGCCAGCACAAGAGGCGGGCGGGATAGCACAGATACGCAGTATTTT CASTRGGRDSTDTQYF TRBJ2-3 NA TRBV9 NA
TGCGCCAGCAGCCAAGACGGTAGCAGGGGCGGGAGCTACGAGCAGTACTTC CASSQDGSRGGSYEQYF TRBJ2-7 NA TRBV4-1 NA
TGTGCCAGCAGTTTGAAGTCGGGGCGGTCTGGAAACACCATATATTTT CASSLKSGRSGNTIYF TRBJ1-3 NA TRBV12-3/TRBV12-4 NA
TGTGCCAGCAGCTTAGACCTTGGGGGCATTCAGTACTTC CASSLDLGGIQYF TRBJ2-4 NA TRBV7-3 NA
TGCGCCAGCAGCTTGCATAGGCTAGCGGGAGGCTCCTACGAGCAGTACTTC CASSLHRLAGGSYEQYF TRBJ2-7 TRBD2 TRBV5-1 NA
TGTGCCAGCAGCCACTTGGACTGGGTAGACACAGATACGCAGTATTTT CASSHLDWVDTDTQYF TRBJ2-3 NA TRBV4-2 NA
TGTGCCAGCAGCTTACTAGCGCCCTCCTACAATGAGCAGTTCTTC CASSLLAPSYNEQFF TRBJ2-1 TRBD2 TRBV5-6 many
TGTGCCAGCAGATCCGGGGGGAACACTGAAGCTTTCTTT CASRSGGNTEAFF TRBJ1-1 NA TRBV27 NA
TGCGCCAGCAGGTGGGACGGTTCGAACACCGGGGAGCTGTTTTTT CASRWDGSNTGELFF TRBJ2-2 NA TRBV5-1 NA
TGCGCCAGCAGCTTACCGTGGACAGGCGGGGCTGAAGCTTTCTTT CASSLPWTGGAEAFF TRBJ1-1 TRBD1 TRBV5-1 NA
TGTGCCAGCAGTACGCCCGGGAGGGGGCAGGGCTCAAGGGGAGCTTTCTTT CASSTPGRGQGSRGAFF TRBJ1-1 TRBD1 TRBV11-2 NA
TGCGCCAGCAGCCCCCCACTAGCGGGGAGGGGCACCGGGGAGCTGTTTTTT CASSPPLAGRGTGELFF TRBJ2-2 TRBD2 TRBV5-1 NA
TGTGCCAGCGGGGATCTATTGAAGACGAACCTTCAAGAGACCCAGTACTTC CASGDLLKTNLQETQYF TRBJ2-5 NA TRBV2 NA
TGTGCCAGCAGTCCCAACCTGAATACGCAGTATTTT CASSPNLNTQYF TRBJ2-3 NA TRBV27 NA
TGCGCCAGCAGCCAACTTTGGGATGATGAAAAACTGTTTTTT CASSQLWDDEKLFF TRBJ1-4 NA TRBV4-3 few
TGTGCCAGCAGCCAAGAAGGGGGACCGGGGATTTACAATGAGCAGTTCTTC CASSQEGGPGIYNEQFF TRBJ2-1 NA TRBV4-2 NA